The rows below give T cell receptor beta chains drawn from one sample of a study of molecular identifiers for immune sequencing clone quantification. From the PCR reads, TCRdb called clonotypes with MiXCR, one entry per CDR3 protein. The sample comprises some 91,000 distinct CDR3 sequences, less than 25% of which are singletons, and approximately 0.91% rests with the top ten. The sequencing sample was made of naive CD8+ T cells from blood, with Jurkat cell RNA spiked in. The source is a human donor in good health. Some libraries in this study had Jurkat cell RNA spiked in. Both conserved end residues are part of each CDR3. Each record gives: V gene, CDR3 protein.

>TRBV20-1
CSARVLGQGNTEAFF
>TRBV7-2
CASSFSGRAYEQYF
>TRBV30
CAWRGTGNEQYF
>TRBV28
CASSSRGGILEQYF
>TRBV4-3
CASSQDRLARYNEQFF
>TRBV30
CALEEGSTEAFF
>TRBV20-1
CRASSPSRGREAFF
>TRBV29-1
CSVLRLDYNEQFF
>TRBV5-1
CASSPPGDIHEQYF
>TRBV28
CASSPFRGGVQPQHF
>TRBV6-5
CASSTTGVNTEAFF
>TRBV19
CASSPGTPFVEQYF
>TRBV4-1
CASSQVVPGQGRGRTGELFF
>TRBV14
CASSQNRGIYEQYF
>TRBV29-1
CSVEGWASGENTDTQYF
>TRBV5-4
CASSLGQGATYEQYF
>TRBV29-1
CSDGLAGLNEQFF
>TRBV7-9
CASSLESEASMRGLGNQPQHF
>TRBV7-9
CASSLVGQRGYGQYF
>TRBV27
CASSSGVSYEQYF
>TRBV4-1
CASSQANRGADMQYF
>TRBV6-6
CASSYSFYGTYEQYF
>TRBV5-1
CASSLARQYQETQYF
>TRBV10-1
CASSERTGTKQYF
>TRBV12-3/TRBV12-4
CASTEGQGTTDTQYF
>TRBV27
CASSSRGSAKNIQYF
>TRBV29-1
CSVEDRSYEQYF